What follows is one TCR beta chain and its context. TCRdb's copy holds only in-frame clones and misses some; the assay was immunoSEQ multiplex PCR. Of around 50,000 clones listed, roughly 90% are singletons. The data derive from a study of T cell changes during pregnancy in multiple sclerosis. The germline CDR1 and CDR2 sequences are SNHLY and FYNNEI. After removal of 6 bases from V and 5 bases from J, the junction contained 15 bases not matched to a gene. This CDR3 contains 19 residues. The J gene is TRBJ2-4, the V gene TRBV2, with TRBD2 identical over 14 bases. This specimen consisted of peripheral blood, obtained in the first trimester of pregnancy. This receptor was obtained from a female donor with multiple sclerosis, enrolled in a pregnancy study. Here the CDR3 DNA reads TGTGCCAGCAGGAGGAGACTAGCGGGGGGGCCCGTTGGGCAAAACATTCAGTACTTC. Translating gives CASRRRLAGGPVGQNIQYF. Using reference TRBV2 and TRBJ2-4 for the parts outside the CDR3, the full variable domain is EPEVTQTPSHQVTQMGQEVILRCVPISNHLYFYWYRQILGQKVEFLVSFYNNEISEKSEIFDDQFSVERPDGSNFTLKIRSTKLEDSAMYFCASRRRLAGGPVGQNIQYFGAGTRLSVL.